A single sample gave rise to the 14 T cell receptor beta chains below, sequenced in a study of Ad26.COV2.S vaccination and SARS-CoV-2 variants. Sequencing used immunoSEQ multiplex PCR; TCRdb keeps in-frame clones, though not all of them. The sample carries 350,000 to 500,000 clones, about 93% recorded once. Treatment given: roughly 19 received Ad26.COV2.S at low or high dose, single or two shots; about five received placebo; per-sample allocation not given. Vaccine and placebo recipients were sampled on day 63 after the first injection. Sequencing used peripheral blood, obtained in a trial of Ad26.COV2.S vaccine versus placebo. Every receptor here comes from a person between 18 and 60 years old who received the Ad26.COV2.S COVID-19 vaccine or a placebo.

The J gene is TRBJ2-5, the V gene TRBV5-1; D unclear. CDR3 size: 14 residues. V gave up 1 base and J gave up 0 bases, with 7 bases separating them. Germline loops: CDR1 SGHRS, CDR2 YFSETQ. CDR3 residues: CASSLFGNQETQYF. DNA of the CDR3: TGCGCCAGCAGCTTGTTTGGGAACCAAGAGACCCAGTACTTC.

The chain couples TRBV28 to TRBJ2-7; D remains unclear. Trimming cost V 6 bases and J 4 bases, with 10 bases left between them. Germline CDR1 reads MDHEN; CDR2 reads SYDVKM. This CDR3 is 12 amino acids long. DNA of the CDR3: TGTGCCAGCAGAGACCCAGGATACGAGCAGTACTTC. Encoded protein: CASRDPGYEQYF.

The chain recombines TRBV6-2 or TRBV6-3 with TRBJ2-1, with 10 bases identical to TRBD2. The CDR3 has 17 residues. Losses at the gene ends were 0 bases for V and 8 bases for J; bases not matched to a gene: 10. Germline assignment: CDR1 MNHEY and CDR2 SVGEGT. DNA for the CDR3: TGTGCCAGCAGTTACTCGATCGCTAGCGGGAGAGAGGATGAGCAGTTCTTC. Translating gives CASSYSIASGREDEQFF.

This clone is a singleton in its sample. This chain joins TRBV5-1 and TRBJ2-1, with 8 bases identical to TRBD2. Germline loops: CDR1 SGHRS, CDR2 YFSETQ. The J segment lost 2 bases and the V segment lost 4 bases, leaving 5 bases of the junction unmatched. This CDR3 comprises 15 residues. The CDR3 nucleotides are TGCGCCAGCAGCCCAGCGGGAGCCACCTACAATGAGCAGTTCTTC. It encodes CASSPAGATYNEQFF.

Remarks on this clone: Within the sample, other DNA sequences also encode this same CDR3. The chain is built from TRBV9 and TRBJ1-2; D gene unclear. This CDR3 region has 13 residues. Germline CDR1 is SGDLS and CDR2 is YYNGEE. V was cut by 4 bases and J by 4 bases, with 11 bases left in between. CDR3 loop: CASSPDRGYGYTF. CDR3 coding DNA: TGTGCCAGCAGCCCGGACCGGGGCTATGGCTACACCTTC.

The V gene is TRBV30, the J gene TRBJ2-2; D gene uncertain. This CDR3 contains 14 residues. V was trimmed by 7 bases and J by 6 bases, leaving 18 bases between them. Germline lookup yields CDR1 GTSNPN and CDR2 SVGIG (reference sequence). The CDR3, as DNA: TGTGCCTCCTCCTCAGGAACCTCACCCGGGGAGCTGTTTTTT. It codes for CASSSGTSPGELFF.

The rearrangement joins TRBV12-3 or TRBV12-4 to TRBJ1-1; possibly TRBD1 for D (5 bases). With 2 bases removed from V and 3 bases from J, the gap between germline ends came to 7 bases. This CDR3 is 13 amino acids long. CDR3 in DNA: TGTGCCAGCAGTTTAATGGGGGACACTGAAGCTTTCTTT. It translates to CASSLMGDTEAFF.

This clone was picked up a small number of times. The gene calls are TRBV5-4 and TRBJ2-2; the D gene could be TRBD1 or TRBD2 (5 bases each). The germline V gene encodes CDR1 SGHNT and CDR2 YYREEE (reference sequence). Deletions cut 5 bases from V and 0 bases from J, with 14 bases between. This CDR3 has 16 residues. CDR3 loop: CASRAGTDANTGELFF. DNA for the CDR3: TGTGCCAGCAGAGCCGGGACGGACGCGAACACCGGGGAGCTGTTTTTT.

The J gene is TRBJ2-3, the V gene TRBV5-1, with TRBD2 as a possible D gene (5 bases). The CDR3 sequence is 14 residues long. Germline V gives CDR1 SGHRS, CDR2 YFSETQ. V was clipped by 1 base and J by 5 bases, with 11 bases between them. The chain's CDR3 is CASSLLAREDTQYF. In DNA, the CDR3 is TGCGCCAGCAGCTTGCTGGCCCGGGAAGATACGCAGTATTTT.

The CDR3 region is CASSHATSGRGEQYF. DNA for the CDR3: TGTGCCAGCAGTCATGCGACTAGCGGGAGGGGGGAGCAGTACTTC. The genes are TRBV28 and TRBJ2-7, with 14 bases lining up with TRBD2. Germline values: CDR1 MDHEN, CDR2 SYDVKM. CDR3 length equals 15 residues. The trim removed 5 bases at V and 7 bases at J, leaving 7 bases unmatched.

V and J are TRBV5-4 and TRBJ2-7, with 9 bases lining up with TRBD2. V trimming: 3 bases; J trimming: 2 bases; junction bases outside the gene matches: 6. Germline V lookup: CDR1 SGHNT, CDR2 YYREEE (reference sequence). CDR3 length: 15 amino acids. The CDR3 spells CASSSQTSGPYEQYF. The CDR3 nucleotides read TGTGCCAGCAGCTCCCAGACTAGCGGACCCTACGAGCAGTACTTC.

The CDR3 DNA sequence: TGTGCCAGCAGTCCGGCGCGGTGGGAGACCCAGTACTTC. As protein: CASSPARWETQYF. This chain connects TRBV28 to TRBJ2-5, with D hard to call. Germline values: CDR1 MDHEN, CDR2 SYDVKM. The CDR3 covers 13 residues. V was clipped by 5 bases and J by 5 bases, with 12 bases between them.

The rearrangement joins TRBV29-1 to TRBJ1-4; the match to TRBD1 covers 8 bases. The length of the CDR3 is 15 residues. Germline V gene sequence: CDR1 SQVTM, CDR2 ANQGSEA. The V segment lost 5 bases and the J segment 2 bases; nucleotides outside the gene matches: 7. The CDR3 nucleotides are TGCAGCGTTAAAAGCCGGACAGGGACTAATGAAAAACTGTTTTTT. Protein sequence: CSVKSRTGTNEKLFF. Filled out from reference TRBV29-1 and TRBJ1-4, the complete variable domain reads SAVISQKPSRDICQRGTSLTIQCQVDSQVTMMFWYRQQPGQSLTLIATANQGSEATYESGFVIDKFPISRPNLTFSTLTVSNMSPEDSSIYLCSVKSRTGTNEKLFFGSGTQLSVL.

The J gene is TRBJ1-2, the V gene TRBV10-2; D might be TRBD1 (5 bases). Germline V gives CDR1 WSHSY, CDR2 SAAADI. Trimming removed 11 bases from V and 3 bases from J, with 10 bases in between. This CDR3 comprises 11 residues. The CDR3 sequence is CAVTRDYGYTF. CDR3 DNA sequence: TGCGCCGTCACCAGGGACTATGGCTACACCTTC.